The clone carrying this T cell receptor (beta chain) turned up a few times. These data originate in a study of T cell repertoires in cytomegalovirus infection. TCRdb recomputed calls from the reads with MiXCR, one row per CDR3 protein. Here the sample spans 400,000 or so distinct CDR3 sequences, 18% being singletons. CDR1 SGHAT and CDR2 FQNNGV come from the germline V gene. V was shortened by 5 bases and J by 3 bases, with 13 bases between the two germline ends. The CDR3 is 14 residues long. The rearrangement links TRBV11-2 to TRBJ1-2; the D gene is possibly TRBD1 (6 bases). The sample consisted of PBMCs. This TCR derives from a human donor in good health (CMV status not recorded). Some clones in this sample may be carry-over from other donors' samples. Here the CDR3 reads CASSPDSVYYGYTF. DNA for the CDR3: TGTGCCAGCAGCCCGGACAGTGTTTACTATGGCTACACCTTC.